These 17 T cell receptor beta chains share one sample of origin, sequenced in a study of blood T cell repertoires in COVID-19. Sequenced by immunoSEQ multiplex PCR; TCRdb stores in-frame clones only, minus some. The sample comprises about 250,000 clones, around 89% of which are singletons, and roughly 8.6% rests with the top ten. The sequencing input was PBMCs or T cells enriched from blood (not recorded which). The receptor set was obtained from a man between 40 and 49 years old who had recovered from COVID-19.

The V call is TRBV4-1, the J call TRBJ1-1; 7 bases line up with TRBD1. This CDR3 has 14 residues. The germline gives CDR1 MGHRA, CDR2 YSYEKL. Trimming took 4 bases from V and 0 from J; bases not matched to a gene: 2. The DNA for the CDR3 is TGCGCCAGCAGCCTACAGGGGCTGAACACTGAAGCTTTCTTT. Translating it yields CASSLQGLNTEAFF.

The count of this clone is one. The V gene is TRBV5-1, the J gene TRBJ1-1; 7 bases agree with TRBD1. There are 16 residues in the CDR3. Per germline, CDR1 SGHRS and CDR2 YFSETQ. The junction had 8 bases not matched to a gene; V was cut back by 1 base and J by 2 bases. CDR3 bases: TGCGCCAGCAGCTTGCGGTCCCGGGACAGTAACACTGAAGCTTTCTTT. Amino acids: CASSLRSRDSNTEAFF.

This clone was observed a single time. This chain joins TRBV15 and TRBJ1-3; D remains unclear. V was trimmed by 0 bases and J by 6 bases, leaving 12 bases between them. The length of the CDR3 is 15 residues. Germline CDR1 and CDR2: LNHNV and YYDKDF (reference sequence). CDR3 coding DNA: TGTGCCACCAGCAGAGATCGGCGGCACGAAAACACCATATATTTT. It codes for CATSRDRRHENTIYF.

The CDR3 DNA follows: TGTGCCAGCAGTGAAGCGATACAGGGGCAGAACTATGGCTACACCTTC. Translating it yields CASSEAIQGQNYGYTF. The chain employs TRBV2 and TRBJ1-2; 7 positions agree with TRBD1. The CDR3 runs to 16 residues. Germline lookup yields CDR1 SNHLY and CDR2 FYNNEI. J lost 2 bases, V lost 0 bases, and 6 bases had no gene match.

Written as DNA, the CDR3 is TGTGCCACCAGCACCGCTTCGGGACAGACAGATACGCAGTATTTT. Translated: CATSTASGQTDTQYF. J is TRBJ2-3 and V is TRBV15; TRBD1 agrees at 7 bases. CDR3 length equals 15 residues. With 4 bases clipped from V and 3 bases from J, the junction kept 7 bases outside the gene matches. Germline CDR1 reads LNHNV; CDR2 reads YYDKDF (reference sequence).

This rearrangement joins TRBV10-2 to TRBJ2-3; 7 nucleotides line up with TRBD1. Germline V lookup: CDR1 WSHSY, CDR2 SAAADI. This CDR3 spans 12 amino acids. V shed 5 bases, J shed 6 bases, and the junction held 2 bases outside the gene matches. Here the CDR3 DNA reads TGCGCCAGCAGTAGGACAGGCGATACGCAGTATTTT. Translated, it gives CASSRTGDTQYF.

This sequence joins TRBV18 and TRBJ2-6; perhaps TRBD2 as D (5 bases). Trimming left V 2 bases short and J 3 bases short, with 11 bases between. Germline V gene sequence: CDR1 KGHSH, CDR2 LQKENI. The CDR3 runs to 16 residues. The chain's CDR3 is CASSPSRGGGANVLTF. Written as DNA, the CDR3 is TGTGCCAGCTCACCATCCCGGGGTGGTGGGGCCAACGTCCTGACTTTC.

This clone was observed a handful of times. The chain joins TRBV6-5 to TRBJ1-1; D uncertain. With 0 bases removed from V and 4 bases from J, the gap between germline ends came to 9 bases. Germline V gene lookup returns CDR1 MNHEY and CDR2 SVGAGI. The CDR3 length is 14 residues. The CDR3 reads CASSYSPRGTEAFF. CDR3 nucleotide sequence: TGTGCCAGCAGTTACTCCCCGCGGGGCACTGAAGCTTTCTTT.

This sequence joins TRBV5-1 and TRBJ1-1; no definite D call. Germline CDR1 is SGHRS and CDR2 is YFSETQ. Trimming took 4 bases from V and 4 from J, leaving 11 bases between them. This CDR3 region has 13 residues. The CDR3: CASSPREGTEAFF. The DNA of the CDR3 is TGCGCCAGCAGCCCCCGGGAAGGCACTGAAGCTTTCTTT.

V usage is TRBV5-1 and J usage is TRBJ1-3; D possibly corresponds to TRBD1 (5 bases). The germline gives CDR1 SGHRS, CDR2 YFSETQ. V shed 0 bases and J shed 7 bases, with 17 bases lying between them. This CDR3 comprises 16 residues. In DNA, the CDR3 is TGCGCCAGCAGCTTGGTTTCGGGCAGTCGGGGGAACACCATATATTTT. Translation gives CASSLVSGSRGNTIYF.

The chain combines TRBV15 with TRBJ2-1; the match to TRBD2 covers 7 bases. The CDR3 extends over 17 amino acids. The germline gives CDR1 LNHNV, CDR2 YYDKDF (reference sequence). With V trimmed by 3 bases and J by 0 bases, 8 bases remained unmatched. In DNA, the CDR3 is TGTGCCACCAGCAGTAACCCGGGGGGTATCTCCTACAATGAGCAGTTCTTC. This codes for CATSSNPGGISYNEQFF.

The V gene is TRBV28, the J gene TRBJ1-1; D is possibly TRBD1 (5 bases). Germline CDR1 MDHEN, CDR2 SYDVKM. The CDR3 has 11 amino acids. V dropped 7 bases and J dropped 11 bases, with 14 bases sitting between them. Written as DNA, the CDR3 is TGTGCCAGCACTGCGGGGCGCGGGGCTTTCTTT. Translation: CASTAGRGAFF.

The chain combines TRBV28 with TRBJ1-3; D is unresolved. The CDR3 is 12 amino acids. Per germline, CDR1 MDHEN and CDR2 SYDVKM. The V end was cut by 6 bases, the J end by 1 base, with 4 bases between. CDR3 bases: TGTGCCAGCAGGACATCTGGAAACACCATATATTTT. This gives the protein CASRTSGNTIYF. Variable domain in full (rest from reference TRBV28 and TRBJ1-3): DVKVTQSSRYLVKRTGEKVFLECVQDMDHENMFWYRQDPGLGLRLIYFSYDVKMKEKGDIPEGYSVSREKKERFSLILESASTNQTSMYLCASRTSGNTIYFGEGSWLTVV.

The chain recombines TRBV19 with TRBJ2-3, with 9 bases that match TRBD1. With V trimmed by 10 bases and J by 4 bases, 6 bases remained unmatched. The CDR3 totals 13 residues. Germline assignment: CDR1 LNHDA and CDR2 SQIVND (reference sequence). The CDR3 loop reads CATTQGAADTQYF. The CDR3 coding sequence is TGTGCCACCACACAGGGGGCGGCAGATACGCAGTATTTT.

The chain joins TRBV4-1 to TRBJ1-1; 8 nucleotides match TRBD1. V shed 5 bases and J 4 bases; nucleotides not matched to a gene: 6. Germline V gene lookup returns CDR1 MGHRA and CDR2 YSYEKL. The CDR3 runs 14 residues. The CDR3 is CASSYDRGGTEAFF. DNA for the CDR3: TGCGCCAGCAGCTACGACAGGGGAGGCACTGAAGCTTTCTTT.

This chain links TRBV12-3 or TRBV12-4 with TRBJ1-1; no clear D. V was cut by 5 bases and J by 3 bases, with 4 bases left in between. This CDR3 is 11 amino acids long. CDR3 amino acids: CASSRDTEAFF. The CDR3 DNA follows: TGTGCCAGCAGTCGGGACACTGAAGCTTTCTTT.

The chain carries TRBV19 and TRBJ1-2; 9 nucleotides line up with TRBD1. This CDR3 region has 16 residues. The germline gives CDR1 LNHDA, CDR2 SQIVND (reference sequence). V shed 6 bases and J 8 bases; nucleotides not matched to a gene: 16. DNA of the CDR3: TGTGCCAGTAGCCCGGGACAGGGCCCCTCGGGTTGGGGCTACACCTTC. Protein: CASSPGQGPSGWGYTF.